This T cell receptor beta chain appears in the sequencing data of a study of CD8+CD57+ T cells in acquired aplastic anemia (dated by TCRdb to 2016 to 2019). With regard to the full study: Extracted DNA from sorted CD4+ and CD8+ cells averaged about 3.4 ug, ranging from roughly 0.17 to 27.4 ug. An average of roughly 10 million reads for CD4+ cells and 11 million or so reads for CD8+ cells was obtained from healthy donor samples.

Profiling of TCR beta VDJ combinations and CDR3 sequences used genomic DNA as the template. TCR repertoire sequencing was run on an Illumina HiSeq 2000. In the original analysis: TRBV/TRBJ rearrangement plots, CDR3 size and DJ length profiles, and Simpson's diversity index were used to assess repertoires. The immunodominant clone was defined as the most abundant DNA sequence in deep sequencing data. CDR3 amino acid sequences were checked for sharing between subjects and were compared against published repertoires and the VDJdb database. TCRdb cleaned the public reads at Q25 with fastp, built clones with MiXCR and kept in-frame beta chains. Each entry is one CDR3 protein sequence, shown with its most common DNA and genes. These V and J calls rely on TCRdb rather than the paper's analysis. The sample profile shows 100,000 to 120,000 distinct CDR3 sequences; 51% of them were found once. 25% to 35% of the sample rests with the top ten.

In the study, sorted CD4+ and CD8+ blood T cells from patients with severe aplastic anemia and from healthy subjects underwent deep sequencing of TCR repertoires. Ficoll-Paque density gradient centrifugation was used to isolate peripheral blood mononuclear cells. CD4+ and CD8+ T cells were sorted by FACS or magnetic beads before DNA extraction. Overall study outcomes, separate from this receptor: About 30 CD8+ CDR3 sequences were found to be shared between patients and controls, but these sequences appeared to be highly expressed in patients and within the immunodominant clones of the patients. No significant difference in CD8+ Simpson's diversity was found between patients and healthy controls (P=0.060).

The germline V gene (reference sequence) supplies CDR1 DFQATT and CDR2 SNEGSKA. The CDR3 has 14 amino acids, counting the end cysteine and phenylalanine. Only the CDR3 DNA is retained, 42 bases long and in frame from the first base. Trimming costs V 3 bases and J 5 bases, and their ends lie 16 bases apart. This clonotype was seen at least ten times. Its antigen remains undetermined. Within one base of it there is no much larger clone, and no base qualities were kept. This TCR came from a human donor in good health, serving as a control. The rearranged chain carries TRBV20-1 and TRBJ2-5; matching of 5 bases hints at TRBD1 as the D gene. The sequencing sample was made of sorted CD4+, CD8+, or CD8+CD57+ T cells (not recorded which) from PBMCs. The CDR3 protein: CSARTVWGEETQYF. The sequenced DNA is TGCAGTGCTAGGACGGTGTGGGGCGAGGAGACCCAGTACTTC.